The present T cell receptor (beta chain) was sequenced within a study of response to subunit inactivated influenza vaccine. MiXCR, applied by TCRdb to the RT-PCR reads, yields one record per CDR3 protein. Of hundreds of thousands of distinct CDR3 sequences listed, about 8% are singletons. The CDR3 is made up of 13 amino acids. With 0 bases removed from V and 5 bases from J, the gap between germline ends came to 8 bases. Germline V gene data show CDR1 as DFQATT and CDR2 as SNEGSKA (reference sequence). Study findings and constraints: The authors offered the suggestion that each seasonal influenza vaccination recruits few new T cells.

This clonotype was seen repeatedly, ten times or more. Its antigen is unidentified. The chain is built from TRBV20-1 and TRBJ2-1; no reliable D call. The sample consisted of PBMCs from blood, taken around 25 months after vaccination. The TCR originated in a man between 50 and 75 years old who received an inactivated influenza vaccine. The CDR3 here is CSARDLVDNEQFF. The CDR3 coding sequence is TGCAGTGCTAGAGATCTAGTTGACAATGAGCAGTTCTTC.